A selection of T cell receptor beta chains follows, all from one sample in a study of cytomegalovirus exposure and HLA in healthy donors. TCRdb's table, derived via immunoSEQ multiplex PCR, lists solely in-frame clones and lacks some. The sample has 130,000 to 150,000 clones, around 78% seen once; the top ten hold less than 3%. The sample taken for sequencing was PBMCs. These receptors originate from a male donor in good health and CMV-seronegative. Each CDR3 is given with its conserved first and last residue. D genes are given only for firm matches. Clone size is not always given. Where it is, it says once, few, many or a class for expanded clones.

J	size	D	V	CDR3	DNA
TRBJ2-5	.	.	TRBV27	CASSHLAGGMETQYF	TGTGCCAGCAGTCATCTTGCAGGGGGGATGGAGACCCAGTACTTC
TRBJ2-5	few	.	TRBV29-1	CSAPEGAETQYF	TGCAGCGCCCCCGAGGGCGCGGAGACCCAGTACTTC
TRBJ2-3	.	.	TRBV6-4	CASSLAPTDTQYF	TGTGCCAGCAGTCTAGCGCCCACAGATACGCAGTATTTT
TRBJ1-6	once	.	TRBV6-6	CASSYRQGDSPLHF	TGTGCCAGCAGTTATAGGCAGGGTGACTCACCCCTCCACTTT
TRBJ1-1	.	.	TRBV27	CASSLGLNTEAFF	TGTGCCAGCAGTTTAGGGCTGAACACTGAAGCTTTCTTT
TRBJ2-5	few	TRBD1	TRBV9	CASSDPTGPVGTQYF	TGTGCCAGCAGCGACCCGACAGGGCCCGTAGGGACCCAGTACTTC
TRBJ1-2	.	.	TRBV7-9	CASGESRQAGYTF	TGTGCCAGCGGAGAATCGCGACAGGCGGGCTACACCTTC
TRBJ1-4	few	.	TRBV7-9	CASSVRQVHEKLFF	TGTGCCAGCAGTGTTAGACAGGTCCATGAAAAACTGTTTTTT
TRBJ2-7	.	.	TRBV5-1	CASSLGRLSYEQYF	TGCGCCAGCAGCTTGGGCAGACTCTCCTACGAGCAGTACTTC
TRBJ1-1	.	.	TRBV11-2	CASSLVGRQDTRIDTEAFF	TGTGCCAGCAGCTTAGTGGGGCGACAGGACACCAGGATAGACACTGAAGCTTTCTTT
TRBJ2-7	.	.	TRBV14	CASSPSPGWGVEQYF	TGTGCCAGCAGCCCGAGCCCTGGGTGGGGAGTCGAGCAGTACTTC
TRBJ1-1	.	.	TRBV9	CASSLGGGEAFF	TGTGCCAGCAGCCTCGGGGGTGGTGAAGCTTTCTTT
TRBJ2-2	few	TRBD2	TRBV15	CATSTPGGTSSTGELFF	TGTGCCACCAGCACTCCCGGAGGGACTAGCAGCACCGGGGAGCTGTTTTTT
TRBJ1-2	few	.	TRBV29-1	CSGVVNYGYTF	TGCAGCGGCGTCGTTAACTATGGCTACACCTTC
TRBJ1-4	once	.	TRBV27	CASSLFSRGEKLFF	TGTGCCAGCAGTTTATTCTCGAGAGGAGAAAAACTGTTTTTT
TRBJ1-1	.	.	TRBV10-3	CAISEGQGTTEAFF	TGTGCCATCAGTGAAGGTCAGGGGACCACTGAAGCTTTCTTT
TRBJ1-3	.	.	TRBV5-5	CASSGQGSSGNTIYF	TGTGCCAGCAGCGGCCAGGGCAGCTCTGGAAACACCATATATTTT
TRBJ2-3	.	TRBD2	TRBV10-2	CASKLTSGSVNTQYF	TGCGCCAGCAAATTGACTAGCGGGAGCGTCAATACGCAGTATTTT
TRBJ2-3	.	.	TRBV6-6	CASSYLRADTQYF	TGTGCCAGCAGTTACTTGAGGGCAGATACGCAGTATTTT
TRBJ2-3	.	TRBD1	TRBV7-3	CASSSTTGGLDTQYF	TGTGCCAGCAGCTCGACGACAGGGGGGTTAGATACGCAGTATTTT
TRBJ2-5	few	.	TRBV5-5	CASSLATQTQYF	TGTGCCAGCAGCTTAGCCACCCAAACCCAGTACTTC
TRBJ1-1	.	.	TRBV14	CASTTNGGGEAFF	TGTGCCAGCACCACCAACGGAGGCGGTGAAGCTTTCTTT
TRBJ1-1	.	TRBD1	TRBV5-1	CASSRQGAETEAFF	TGCGCCAGCAGCCGACAGGGGGCGGAAACTGAAGCTTTCTTT
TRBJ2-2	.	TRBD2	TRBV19	CASSSIAGGTGELFF	TGTGCCAGTAGTTCTATAGCGGGAGGGACCGGGGAGCTGTTTTTT
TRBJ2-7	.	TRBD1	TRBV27	CASRGTVPWYEQYF	TGTGCCAGCAGAGGGACAGTCCCGTGGTACGAGCAGTACTTC
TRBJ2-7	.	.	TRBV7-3	CASSPGGLYEQYF	TGTGCCAGCAGCCCTGGGGGACTGTACGAGCAGTACTTC
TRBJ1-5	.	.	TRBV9	CASSVGGGWNQPQHF	TGTGCCAGCAGCGTAGGCGGGGGGTGGAATCAGCCCCAGCATTTT
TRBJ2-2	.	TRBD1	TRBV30	CAWSAGQGASGELFF	TGTGCCTGGAGTGCAGGACAGGGGGCATCTGGGGAGCTGTTTTTT
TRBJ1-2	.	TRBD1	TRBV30	CAWSDRTGGANYGYTF	TGTGCCTGGAGCGATCGGACAGGGGGCGCTAACTATGGCTACACCTTC
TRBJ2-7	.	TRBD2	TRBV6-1	CASTRLAGGYEQYF	TGTGCCAGCACCAGATTAGCGGGGGGCTACGAGCAGTACTTC